These 27 T cell receptor beta chains share one sample of origin, sequenced in a study of blood T cells in healthy people across ages. Combining a sample-barcoded 5' primer with a J-beta primer mix, a second PCR ran for roughly 6 to 12 cycles. TCRdb analysed the 5' RACE reads with MiXCR anew, one entry per CDR3 protein. The sample records roughly 1,100,000 distinct CDR3 sequences, under 30% being singletons. These data are also associated with another study on T cells of mothers and their children.

The source material was blood. The receptors originated from a girl aged 2 to 9 in good health.

As concerns this clonotype: At one end the junction does not follow the germline gene, possibly because of a read error. The chain joins TRBV29-1 to TRBJ2-5, with D perhaps TRBD2 (6 bases). Germline V lookup: CDR1 SQVTM, CDR2 ANQGSEA. This CDR3 contains 13 residues. This CDR3 reads CSVGTPPGETQDF. The CDR3 nucleotides are TGCAGCGTGGGGACCCCCCCGGGGGAGACCCAGGACTTC.

The chain recombines TRBV27 with TRBJ2-7; no clear D gene. Matching the DNA end better, TRBJ2-1 makes the J call doubtful. This CDR3 is 14 amino acids long. CDR1 and CDR2 (germline): MNHEY, SMNVEV (reference sequence). The CDR3 protein is CASSLGISYNEQFF. DNA of the CDR3: TGTGCCAGCAGTTTGGGGATTTCGTACAATGAGCAGTTCTTC.

This clonotype has just a few counts. This chain uses TRBV29-1 with TRBJ2-1; D uncertain. This CDR3 comprises 12 residues. CDR1 SQVTM and CDR2 ANQGSEA come from the germline V gene. Trimming pared 5 bases from V and 6 bases from J, leaving 11 bases between. CDR3 sequence: CSVLQFSNEQFF. Here the CDR3 DNA reads TGCAGCGTTCTCCAATTCTCCAATGAGCAGTTCTTC.

The V gene is TRBV5-5, the J gene TRBJ2-5, with D possibly TRBD2 on 5 matching bases. The tail of the sequence fits TRBJ2-7 better, so the J call may be wrong. The CDR3 is 15 residues long. The germline CDR1 and CDR2 sequences are SGHKS and YYEKEE (reference sequence). The CDR3 coding sequence is TGTGCCAGCAGTCCGAGGGCCACCTTACCCTACGAGCAGTACTTC. Translation: CASSPRATLPYEQYF.

The chain couples TRBV12-3 or TRBV12-4 to TRBJ2-3; possible D gene TRBD1, 5 bases. The CDR3 has 15 residues. Trimming took 5 bases from V and 2 from J, leaving 14 bases between them. CDR3: CASSLGLGLTDTQYF. CDR3 nucleotides: TGTGCCAGCAGTCTAGGATTGGGGCTCACAGATACGCAGTATTTT.

This clonotype was seen more than once but under ten times. The chain links TRBV2 to TRBJ2-1; D is ambiguous. The CDR3 loop spans 15 amino acids. Germline V gene sequence: CDR1 SNHLY, CDR2 FYNNEI. V lost 8 bases and J 4 bases, leaving 18 bases between the germline ends. The CDR3 here is CASSIEAPNYNEQFF. The CDR3 DNA is TGTGCCAGCTCTATAGAGGCCCCGAATTACAATGAGCAGTTCTTC.

The chain has TRBV6-6 and TRBJ2-3; no definite D call. Trimming removed 8 bases at V and 1 base at J, with 13 bases between. This CDR3 comprises 14 residues. The germline V gene encodes CDR1 MNHNY and CDR2 SVGAGI (reference sequence). The CDR3 DNA reads as TGTGCCAGCCGCAACCTACCAGGCACAGATACGCAGTATTTT. Protein sequence: CASRNLPGTDTQYF.

The chain is built from TRBV7-9 and TRBJ2-3; D is possibly TRBD2 (5 bases). The CDR3 runs 15 residues. Between the trimmed V and J ends, which lost 1 base and 8 bases, there was a span of 16 bases. Germline values: CDR1 SEHNR, CDR2 FQNEAQ (reference sequence). This CDR3 reads CASSLDPLVGSTQYF. In nucleotides, the CDR3 is TGTGCCAGCAGCTTAGACCCCTTAGTAGGGAGTACGCAGTATTTT. Using reference TRBV7-9 and TRBJ2-3 for the parts outside the CDR3, the full variable domain is DTGVSQNPRHKITKRGQNVTFRCDPISEHNRLYWYRQTLGQGPEFLTYFQNEAQLEKSRLLSDRFSAERPKGSFSTLEIQRTEQGDSAMYLCASSLDPLVGSTQYFGPGTRLTVL.

In the case of this clonotype: This may arise from a read error, as a much more abundant clone is one base away. V and J are TRBV29-1 and TRBJ2-2; no firm D call. CDR1 is SQVTM and CDR2 is ANQGSEA in the germline V gene. The length of the CDR3 is 12 residues. Here the CDR3 DNA reads TGCTGCGTTGAGGCAGCTCACGGGGAGCTGTTTTTT. Translation gives CCVEAAHGELFF.

In its sample, this clonotype was seen a few times. CDR3 sequence: CASSSTGGSQPQHF. In nucleotides, the CDR3 is TGTGCCAGCAGCTCTACAGGGGGAAGTCAGCCCCAGCATTTT. The rearrangement links TRBV7-2 to TRBJ1-5, with 8 nucleotides matching TRBD1. Per germline, CDR1 SGHTA and CDR2 FQGNSA. V gave up 4 bases and J gave up 6 bases; unmatched junction bases: 5. The CDR3 has 14 amino acids.

This clonotype showed up just a few times. The chain couples TRBV7-9 to TRBJ1-2; no clear D. From germline, CDR1 is SEHNR and CDR2 FQNEAQ (reference sequence). The V gene lost 5 bases and the J gene lost 4 bases, with 14 bases spanning the gap. This CDR3 region has 14 residues. This CDR3 is CASSQEGRSYGYTF. The CDR3 nucleotides read TGTGCCAGCAGCCAGGAGGGTAGAAGCTATGGCTACACCTTC.

This clonotype was counted many times. The chain couples TRBV7-3 to TRBJ1-1; possibly TRBD1 for D (5 bases). CDR1 SGHTA and CDR2 FQGTGA come from the germline V gene. V dropped 0 bases and J dropped 1 base, with 6 bases sitting between them. This CDR3 is built from 14 residues. The CDR3 region has the DNA TGTGCCAGCAGCTTAACGGGACCGAACACTGAAGCTTTCTTT. Its translation is CASSLTGPNTEAFF.

The chain joins TRBV20-1 to TRBJ2-4; D gene ambiguous. Trimming removed 6 bases from V and 1 base from J, with 16 bases in between. CDR1 is DFQATT, CDR2 SNEGSKA, per germline (reference sequence). The CDR3 runs to 15 residues. The CDR3 sequence is CSAEDSGAAKNIQYF. DNA for the CDR3: TGCAGTGCCGAAGACTCCGGAGCGGCCAAAAACATTCAGTACTTC.

The rearrangement uses TRBV29-1 and TRBJ2-1; 8 bases line up with TRBD2. Germline values: CDR1 SQVTM, CDR2 ANQGSEA. The CDR3 has 15 residues. V lost 7 bases to trimming and J lost 7 bases; unmatched junction nucleotides: 15. The CDR3 nucleotides are TGCAGCGCCCCCGGGGCGGGAGGCTTGGCTAATGAGCAGTTCTTC. Protein sequence: CSAPGAGGLANEQFF.

The V and J genes are TRBV5-1 and TRBJ2-1, with 7 bases fitting TRBD2. J lost 4 bases, V lost 7 bases, and 11 bases had no gene match. Per germline, CDR1 SGHRS and CDR2 YFSETQ. The CDR3 is made up of 15 amino acids. For the CDR3, the DNA is TGCGCCAGCGAGTCGGGGGGACCTCTTTACAATGAGCAGTTCTTC. Translated, it gives CASESGGPLYNEQFF. Complete variable domain (other parts from reference TRBV5-1 and TRBJ2-1): KAGVTQTPRYLIKTRGQQVTLSCSPISGHRSVSWYQQTPGQGLQFLFEYFSETQRNKGNFPGRFSGRQFSNSRSEMNVSTLELGDSALYLCASESGGPLYNEQFFGPGTRLTVL.

This clonotype was counted only a few times. V usage is TRBV7-2 and J usage is TRBJ2-1; TRBD1 matches at 7 bases. Trimming took 3 bases from V and 5 from J; bases not matched to a gene: 7. The CDR3 contains 15 residues. The germline CDR1 and CDR2 sequences are SGHTA and FQGNSA. In DNA, the CDR3 is TGTGCCAGCAGCTTTACCGGGACAGCAAACAATGAGCAGTTCTTC. Amino acids: CASSFTGTANNEQFF.

This chain connects TRBV11-2 to TRBJ2-4, with 16 bases lining up with TRBD2. This CDR3 region has 15 residues. Trimming took 5 bases from V and 6 from J; bases not matched to a gene: 1. Per germline, CDR1 SGHAT and CDR2 FQNNGV. CDR3 sequence reads: CASSGTSGGGNIQYF. The CDR3 DNA reads TGTGCCAGCAGCGGGACTAGCGGGGGGGGAAACATTCAGTACTTC.

This sequence joins TRBV10-3 and TRBJ1-6; 8 nucleotides match TRBD1. This CDR3 is built from 15 residues. Per the germline V gene, CDR1 is ENHRY and CDR2 is SYGVKD. The trim removed 3 bases at V and 12 bases at J, leaving 10 bases unmatched. Written as DNA, the CDR3 is TGTGCCATCAGTGACCCGGACAGGGAGGGTGTACCCCTCCACTTT. Its translation is CAISDPDREGVPLHF.

This clonotype was counted only a few times. V gene TRBV20-1 combines with J gene TRBJ2-7, with TRBD2 matching over 8 bases. Germline V lookup: CDR1 DFQATT, CDR2 SNEGSKA (reference sequence). The CDR3 consists of 13 residues. The CDR3 nucleotides read TGCTCCACCCTAGGTAGCGGGACCTACGAGCAGTACTTC. Amino acid sequence: CSTLGSGTYEQYF.

J is TRBJ2-5 and V is TRBV9, with D tentatively TRBD2 (5 bases). This CDR3 spans 15 amino acids. CDR1 SGDLS and CDR2 YYNGEE come from the germline V gene. V lost 4 bases, J lost 2 bases, and 15 bases lay in between. The CDR3 DNA is TGTGCCAGCAGCTTGGCCGGGGTGAGACAAGAGACCCAGTACTTC. It specifies CASSLAGVRQETQYF. The whole variable domain, remainder taken from reference TRBV9 and TRBJ2-5, is DSGVTQTPKHLITATGQRVTLRCSPRSGDLSVYWYQQSLDQGLQFLIQYYNGEERAKGNILERFSAQQFPDLHSELNLSSLELGDSALYFCASSLAGVRQETQYFGPGTRLLVL.

This clonotype has more than one count but fewer than ten. The V call is TRBV9, the J call TRBJ1-6, with no clear D. The CDR3 extends over 15 amino acids. The germline gives CDR1 SGDLS, CDR2 YYNGEE. Trimming stripped 0 bases from V and 6 bases from J, with 10 bases between. DNA of the CDR3: TGTGCCAGCAGCGTAGATGCGGACCCTAATTCACCCCTCCACTTT. Translated, it gives CASSVDADPNSPLHF.

This clonotype was counted between two and nine times. The chain employs TRBV5-1 and TRBJ2-5, with 9 nucleotides matching TRBD1. The CDR3 totals 17 residues. With V trimmed by 5 bases and J by 2 bases, 13 bases remained unmatched. CDR1 and CDR2 from the germline V gene are SGHRS and YFSETQ. The DNA for the CDR3 is TGCGCCAGCAGTGCGGGACAGGGAGTTTTGGGACAAGAGACCCAGTACTTC. This encodes CASSAGQGVLGQETQYF.

The chain employs TRBV15 and TRBJ2-5; 7 bases are shared with TRBD2. CDR3 length equals 15 residues. V lost 5 bases to trimming and J lost 5 bases; unmatched junction nucleotides: 11. Germline assignment: CDR1 LNHNV and CDR2 YYDKDF (reference sequence). This CDR3 is CATSGSLASRETQYF. The CDR3, as DNA: TGTGCCACCAGCGGATCACTAGCGTCCAGGGAGACCCAGTACTTC.

This chain links TRBV12-3 or TRBV12-4 with TRBJ2-5; D not resolved. This CDR3 comprises 12 residues. V shed 7 bases and J shed 11 bases, with 17 bases lying between them. CDR3 coding DNA: TGTGCCAGCACCTCTTTAAAATTGGAGCAGTACTTC. Encoded protein: CASTSLKLEQYF.

This clonotype was seen ten or more times. The chain combines TRBV4-3 with TRBJ2-3; D is undetermined. Germline V gene data show CDR1 as LGHNA and CDR2 as YSLEER. V dropped 0 bases and J dropped 0 bases, with 16 bases sitting between them. The CDR3 runs to 18 residues. CDR3 sequence (DNA): TGCGCCAGCAGCCAAGATCCTCAAGGAACCCTAAGCACAGATACGCAGTATTTT. Amino acids: CASSQDPQGTLSTDTQYF.

This clonotype showed up just a few times. This chain connects TRBV29-1 to TRBJ2-7, with D perhaps TRBD2 (5 bases). CDR3 length: 13 amino acids. V was pared by 3 bases and J by 0 bases, with 9 bases between. Germline CDR1 reads SQVTM; CDR2 reads ANQGSEA. The CDR3 loop reads CSVEMGDSYEQYF. CDR3 coding DNA: TGCAGCGTTGAGATGGGAGACTCCTACGAGCAGTACTTC.

This sequence joins TRBV20-1 and TRBJ2-7; 7 bases fit TRBD2. The CDR3 sequence is 15 residues long. The germline V gene encodes CDR1 DFQATT and CDR2 SNEGSKA (reference sequence). J lost 3 bases, V lost 0 bases, and 8 bases had no gene match. The CDR3: CSARDLADSHYEQYF. CDR3 bases: TGCAGTGCTAGAGATCTAGCGGACTCTCACTACGAGCAGTACTTC.